This T cell receptor beta chain was identified during a study of technical replicates of blood from several donors. Sequencing was performed with immunoSEQ multiplex PCR; in TCRdb, only in-frame clones are kept and a portion is missing. The data show about 60,000 clones, around 87% seen once. The CDR3 is made up of 17 amino acids. CDR1 is SGHRS, CDR2 YFSETQ, per germline. V shed 2 bases and J 5 bases; nucleotides not matched to a gene: 15. V is TRBV5-1 and J is TRBJ1-2, with 7 nucleotides matching TRBD1. Sequencing was done on a sample of PBMCs. The sequence derives from a human donor in good health. Some clones in this sample may be carry-over from other donors' samples. The DNA for the CDR3 is TGCGCCAGCAGCTTAACCACGGGCTACGGGACAGATTATGGCTACACCTTC. Translated, it gives CASSLTTGYGTDYGYTF.